Listed here are 23 T cell receptor beta chains from one sample, sequenced in a study of CD8+ T cells in alopecia areata. Sequencing used cDNA as its template, made by extracting RNA and reverse transcribing it. Method: immunoSEQ multiplex PCR; TCRdb's copy keeps in-frame clones and lacks some. The sample includes 130,000 or so clones, 61% seen only once; the top ten take around 5.7%. The treatment is: oral pan-JAK inhibitor, 5-10 mg twice daily. The material was CD4+ T cells sorted from blood, obtained at week 4, from a patient treated with tofacitinib. The receptors here all came from a human donor with alopecia areata.

V is TRBV5-1 and J is TRBJ2-2; D not resolved. Germline V gives CDR1 SGHRS, CDR2 YFSETQ. V lost 0 bases, J lost 7 bases, and 19 bases lay in between. The CDR3 is 17 amino acids. CDR3 amino acids: CASSLALLGSAGGELFF. The DNA for the CDR3 is TGCGCCAGCAGCTTGGCCCTCTTGGGGTCAGCCGGCGGGGAGCTGTTTTTT.

The gene calls are TRBV29-1 and TRBJ1-3; D is perhaps TRBD1 (5 bases). The CDR3 has 16 residues. With 1 base removed from V and 4 bases from J, the gap between germline ends came to 17 bases. Per the germline V gene, CDR1 is SQVTM and CDR2 is ANQGSEA. CDR3 nucleotides: TGCAGCGTTGAAGCCTCCGGTGGGGGATTGGGAAACACCATATATTTT. Protein product: CSVEASGGGLGNTIYF.

The chain recombines TRBV27 with TRBJ1-6; a weak D match, TRBD1 (5 bases). Trimming shortened V by 2 bases and J by 7 bases, and 24 bases separated the two germline ends. The CDR3 spans 19 residues. Germline CDR1 reads MNHEY; CDR2 reads SMNVEV (reference sequence). CDR3 bases: TGTGCCAGCAGTTTAATGGGCCTTCGGGGCGTTGCGCCAAATTCACCCCTCCACTTT. This gives the protein CASSLMGLRGVAPNSPLHF.

The V gene is TRBV25-1, the J gene TRBJ1-2; TRBD1 matches at 9 bases. The V gene's germline CDR1 is MGHDK and CDR2 SYGVNS. Trimming removed 7 bases from V and 6 bases from J; junction bases left unmatched: 3. This CDR3 has 12 amino acids. This CDR3 is CASTGTGNGYTF. CDR3 nucleotide sequence: TGTGCCAGCACAGGGACAGGGAATGGCTACACCTTC.

The gene calls are TRBV4-1 and TRBJ2-1; 8 bases are shared with TRBD2. The CDR3 spans 12 residues. V lost 4 bases, J lost 12 bases, and 5 bases stayed unmatched. Germline assignment: CDR1 MGHRA and CDR2 YSYEKL. The CDR3 DNA is TGCGCCAGCAGCCTCGGGGGGGGACCGCAGTTCTTC. This gives the protein CASSLGGGPQFF.

The chain couples TRBV7-9 to TRBJ1-1; 10 bases are shared with TRBD1. The CDR3 extends over 14 amino acids. CDR1 and CDR2 (germline): SEHNR, FQNEAQ (reference sequence). The J segment lost 4 bases and the V segment lost 5 bases, leaving 4 bases of the junction unmatched. The CDR3: CASSRDRGLTEAFF. The CDR3 nucleotides read TGTGCCAGCAGCCGCGACAGGGGGCTCACTGAAGCTTTCTTT. Full variable domain (outside the CDR3, taken from reference TRBV7-9 and TRBJ1-1): DTGVSQNPRHKITKRGQNVTFRCDPISEHNRLYWYRQTLGQGPEFLTYFQNEAQLEKSRLLSDRFSAERPKGSFSTLEIQRTEQGDSAMYLCASSRDRGLTEAFFGQGTRLTVV.

CDR3 sequence: CASRPPGDEQFF. In nucleotides, the CDR3 is TGTGCCAGCAGACCACCAGGGGATGAGCAGTTCTTC. The V and J genes are TRBV11-2 and TRBJ2-1; D is possibly TRBD1 (6 bases). CDR1 is SGHAT, CDR2 FQNNGV, per germline. The CDR3 length is 12 residues. V was clipped by 6 bases and J by 8 bases, with 11 bases between them. The whole variable domain, remainder taken from reference TRBV11-2 and TRBJ2-1, is EAGVAQSPRYKIIEKRQSVAFWCNPISGHATLYWYQQILGQGPKLLIQFQNNGVVDDSQLPKDRFSAERLKGVDSTLKIQPAKLEDSAVYLCASRPPGDEQFFGPGTRLTVL.

V usage is TRBV15 and J usage is TRBJ2-3; TRBD1 matches at 11 bases. The CDR3 covers 16 residues. Trimming took 0 bases from V and 5 from J; bases not matched to a gene: 4. Germline V gene sequence: CDR1 LNHNV, CDR2 YYDKDF (reference sequence). CDR3 DNA sequence: TGTGCCACCAGCAGAGATGGACAGGGGGCAGGAGATACGCAGTATTTT. Residues: CATSRDGQGAGDTQYF.

This sequence joins TRBV9 and TRBJ1-2; D call uncertain. Trimming took off 3 bases at V and 0 bases at J, with 9 bases between the two ends. CDR3 size: 14 residues. Germline CDR1 SGDLS, CDR2 YYNGEE. The CDR3 loop reads CASSANLANYGYTF. The CDR3 bases are TGTGCCAGCAGCGCGAATTTAGCTAACTATGGCTACACCTTC.

The chain joins TRBV29-1 to TRBJ1-2; D not certain. V lost 0 bases and J lost 1, with 9 bases in between. The CDR3 is made up of 14 amino acids. The germline gives CDR1 SQVTM, CDR2 ANQGSEA. The CDR3 here is CSVEDWTDNYGYTF. CDR3 nucleotide sequence: TGCAGCGTTGAAGATTGGACCGATAACTATGGCTACACCTTC.

The chain couples TRBV28 to TRBJ1-1; D may be TRBD1 (5 bases). CDR3 size: 15 residues. Germline CDR1 MDHEN, CDR2 SYDVKM. V lost 6 bases to trimming and J lost 11 bases, with 25 bases between them. The CDR3 bases are TGTGCCAGCAGAGATAGCGGGACCCGGAGAAGGTGGGCTTTCTTT. Encoded protein: CASRDSGTRRRWAFF.

The chain recombines TRBV7-2 with TRBJ2-3; the D gene is possibly TRBD1 (6 bases). V gave up 3 bases and J gave up 3 bases, with 19 bases separating them. The CDR3 contains 17 residues. Germline CDR1 reads SGHTA; CDR2 reads FQGNSA. The CDR3 here is CASSLPQRGRGTDTQYF. In nucleotides, the CDR3 is TGTGCCAGCAGCTTGCCCCAAAGGGGTAGGGGGACAGATACGCAGTATTTT.

The CDR3 region has the DNA TGTGCCCGGGGGGACAGCTACGAGCAGTACTTC. This codes for CARGDSYEQYF. V usage is TRBV30 and J usage is TRBJ2-7; D could derive from TRBD1 or TRBD2 (7 bases each). Germline V gives CDR1 GTSNPN, CDR2 SVGIG (reference sequence). The CDR3 has 11 amino acids. The V end was cut by 8 bases, the J end by 3 bases, with 11 bases between.

V is TRBV25-1 and J is TRBJ1-1; tentatively, D is TRBD1 (5 bases). Germline values: CDR1 MGHDK, CDR2 SYGVNS. This CDR3 region has 13 residues. The ends were cut back, 4 bases at V and 7 bases at J, with 13 bases in the middle. CDR3 protein: CASSGQGIFEAFF. The CDR3, as DNA: TGTGCCAGCAGTGGCCAGGGCATCTTTGAAGCTTTCTTT.

CDR3 bases: TGTGCCACCAGCAGAAAGACACAGGGCTACGAGCAGTACTTC. Translated, it gives CATSRKTQGYEQYF. The V call is TRBV15, the J call TRBJ2-7; possible D gene TRBD1, 6 bases. V shed 2 bases and J shed 3 bases, with 11 bases lying between them. This CDR3 comprises 14 residues. Germline assignment: CDR1 LNHNV and CDR2 YYDKDF (reference sequence).

V and J are TRBV9 and TRBJ1-1, with D tentatively TRBD1 (5 bases). The V end was cut by 5 bases, the J end by 1 base, with 9 bases between. The CDR3 sequence is 13 residues long. Germline values: CDR1 SGDLS, CDR2 YYNGEE. The DNA of the CDR3 is TGTGCCAGCAGGCGGGACGGGAACACTGAAGCTTTCTTT. Translated, it gives CASRRDGNTEAFF.

This clone has just a few counts. This chain connects TRBV9 to TRBJ2-1, with 10 nucleotides matching TRBD2. There are 16 residues in the CDR3. CDR1 is SGDLS and CDR2 is YYNGEE in the germline V gene. Losses at the gene ends were 3 bases for V and 2 bases for J; bases not matched to a gene: 5. The CDR3 DNA sequence: TGTGCCAGCAGCGACCTAGCGGGGGTCGCCTACAATGAGCAGTTCTTC. It translates to CASSDLAGVAYNEQFF.

This clone was counted a few times. This chain uses TRBV19 with TRBJ2-2; tentative D call: TRBD2 (5 bases). In germline, CDR1 is LNHDA, CDR2 SQIVND (reference sequence). The CDR3 loop spans 14 amino acids. Trimming shortened V by 8 bases and J by 6 bases, and 16 bases separated the two germline ends. CDR3 residues: CASWRGSGAGELFF. CDR3 bases: TGTGCCAGTTGGCGAGGGTCAGGCGCCGGGGAGCTGTTTTTT.

The V gene is TRBV30, the J gene TRBJ2-5, with D perhaps being TRBD1 or TRBD2 (6 bases each). The V end was cut by 5 bases, the J end by 4 bases, with 11 bases between. This CDR3 has 12 amino acids. Germline V lookup: CDR1 GTSNPN, CDR2 SVGIG (reference sequence). CDR3 sequence reads: CAWVQGGETQYF. The CDR3 DNA sequence: TGTGCCTGGGTACAGGGAGGAGAGACCCAGTACTTC.

This chain links TRBV5-1 with TRBJ2-2; TRBD2 is a possible D gene (5 bases). The CDR3 runs 13 residues. The germline CDR1 and CDR2 sequences are SGHRS and YFSETQ. Trimming left V 4 bases short and J 6 bases short, with 10 bases between. CDR3 DNA: TGCGCCAGCAGCGCGAGGGTGGCCGGGGAGCTGTTTTTT. Its translation is CASSARVAGELFF. The full variable domain, completed using reference TRBV5-1 and TRBJ2-2, is KAGVTQTPRYLIKTRGQQVTLSCSPISGHRSVSWYQQTPGQGLQFLFEYFSETQRNKGNFPGRFSGRQFSNSRSEMNVSTLELGDSALYLCASSARVAGELFFGEGSRLTVL.

The J gene is TRBJ1-2, the V gene TRBV7-2; D is uncertain. The germline gives CDR1 SGHTA, CDR2 FQGNSA. V shed 3 bases and J shed 1 base, with 9 bases lying between them. The CDR3 is 14 residues long. The CDR3 here is CASSFGRVNYGYTF. In DNA, the CDR3 is TGTGCCAGCAGCTTCGGACGGGTTAACTATGGCTACACCTTC.

The CDR3 loop is CASSRLGASGRAGSSGELFF. CDR3 in DNA: TGTGCCAGCAGCCGGCTGGGGGCTAGCGGGAGGGCTGGGTCCTCCGGGGAGCTGTTTTTT. The genes are TRBV7-8 and TRBJ2-2; 12 bases are a match to TRBD2. The CDR3 has 20 residues. Per germline, CDR1 SGHVS and CDR2 FQNEAQ. The V segment lost 5 bases and the J segment 6 bases; nucleotides outside the gene matches: 19.

V gene TRBV4-1 combines with J gene TRBJ1-2; 7 nucleotides agree with TRBD1. This CDR3 comprises 15 residues. The germline V gene has CDR1 MGHRA and CDR2 YSYEKL. The V and J ends lost 3 bases and 6 bases, in that order; junction bases with no gene match: 10. CDR3 loop: CASSQGRDRVDGYTF. CDR3 DNA sequence: TGCGCCAGCAGCCAGGGACGTGACAGGGTAGATGGCTACACCTTC.